This T cell receptor (beta chain) was profiled in a study of chemoradiotherapy in HPV16-positive cancers. This clone occurred a few times. Antigen unknown. Sequencing used immunoSEQ multiplex PCR; TCRdb keeps in-frame clones, though not all of them. The sample comprises about 14,000 clones, 89% of which are singletons, and 4.3% rests with the top ten. Findings of the study overall: Candidate HPV-specific clones and E7-related TCR motifs grew in tumor during treatment.

Sequencing was performed on tumor tissue, taken from a patient who underwent chemoradiotherapy. This TCR came from a human donor with HPV-associated anogenital cancer.

CDR3 sequence (DNA): TGTGCCAGCAGTTTATCGCGAGGCCTAGGGCAGTACTTC. Translating gives CASSLSRGLGQYF. V is TRBV27 and J is TRBJ2-7; unclear D gene. The ends were cut back, 0 bases at V and 9 bases at J, with 12 bases in the middle. Germline V gives CDR1 MNHEY, CDR2 SMNVEV (reference sequence). The CDR3 contains 13 residues.